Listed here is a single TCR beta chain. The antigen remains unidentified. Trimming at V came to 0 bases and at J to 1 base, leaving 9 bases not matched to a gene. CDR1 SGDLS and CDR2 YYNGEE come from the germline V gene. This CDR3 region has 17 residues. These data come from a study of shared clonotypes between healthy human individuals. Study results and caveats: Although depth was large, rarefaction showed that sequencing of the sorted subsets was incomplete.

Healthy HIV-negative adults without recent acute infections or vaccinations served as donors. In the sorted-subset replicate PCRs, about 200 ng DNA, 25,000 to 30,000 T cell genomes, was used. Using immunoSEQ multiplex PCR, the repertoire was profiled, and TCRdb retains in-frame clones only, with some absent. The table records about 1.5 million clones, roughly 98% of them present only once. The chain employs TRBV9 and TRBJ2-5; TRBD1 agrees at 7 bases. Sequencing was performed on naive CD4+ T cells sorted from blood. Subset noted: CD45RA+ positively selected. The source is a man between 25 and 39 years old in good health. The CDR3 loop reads CASSVELQGVGQETQYF. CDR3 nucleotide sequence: TGTGCCAGCAGCGTAGAGCTTCAGGGGGTAGGCCAAGAGACCCAGTACTTC.